The 14 T cell receptor beta chains reported below all come from one sample, sequenced in a study of blood T cell repertoires in COVID-19. The table came from immunoSEQ multiplex PCR; TCRdb's copy has only in-frame clones and leaves some out. This table holds fewer than 500,000 clones, around nine tenths found once. The sample taken for sequencing was PBMCs or T cells enriched from blood (not recorded which). The receptor set was obtained from a woman aged 25 to 39 with acute COVID-19.

The chain carries TRBV9 and TRBJ2-3, with 9 bases fitting TRBD2. V lost 4 bases, J lost 6 bases, and 15 bases stayed unmatched. Germline V gene sequence: CDR1 SGDLS, CDR2 YYNGEE. CDR3 length: 17 residues. The CDR3 here is CASSSRGSSGVMDTQYF. The DNA for the CDR3 is TGTGCCAGCAGCTCCCGAGGCTCTAGCGGGGTAATGGATACGCAGTATTTT.

This rearrangement joins TRBV25-1 to TRBJ2-1; 7 positions agree with TRBD2. J was trimmed by 7 bases and V by 7 bases; bases with no gene match: 13. Looked up from germline, CDR1 is MGHDK and CDR2 is SYGVNS. CDR3 length: 15 residues. In DNA form, the CDR3 reads TGTGCCAGCACCTCTAGCGGCAATTTTAGGAATGAGCAGTTCTTC. Encoded protein: CASTSSGNFRNEQFF.

The V call is TRBV4-1, the J call TRBJ2-7; 9 bases line up with TRBD1. The CDR3 runs to 13 residues. V dropped 5 bases and J dropped 3; count of bases not matched to a gene: 2. Looked up from germline, CDR1 is MGHRA and CDR2 is YSYEKL. The CDR3 nucleotides are TGCGCCAGCAGCAAGACAGGGGGCTACGAGCAGTACTTC. This codes for CASSKTGGYEQYF.

The chain is built from TRBV19 and TRBJ1-5; 8 positions agree with TRBD1. The V gene's germline CDR1 is LNHDA and CDR2 SQIVND (reference sequence). This CDR3 has 13 residues. V dropped 10 bases and J dropped 6; count of bases not matched to a gene: 8. The CDR3 coding sequence is TGTGCCACCAAGGACAGGGATGGTCAGCCCCAGCATTTT. Its protein product is CATKDRDGQPQHF.

The chain carries TRBV12-3 or TRBV12-4 and TRBJ1-2; D gene ambiguous. Trimming removed 5 bases from V and 5 bases from J, with 9 bases in between. This CDR3 is 12 amino acids long. The CDR3 here is CASSPSGYGYTF. CDR3 sequence (DNA): TGTGCCAGCAGTCCATCAGGTTATGGCTACACCTTC.

The rearrangement uses TRBV30 and TRBJ1-3, with D hard to call. CDR1 is GTSNPN and CDR2 is SVGIG in the germline V gene (reference sequence). The CDR3 runs 14 residues. V was pared by 5 bases and J by 0 bases, with 11 bases between. This CDR3 reads CAWDKPTSGNTIYF. As DNA, the CDR3 is TGTGCCTGGGACAAACCAACCTCTGGAAACACCATATATTTT.

The chain carries TRBV29-1 and TRBJ1-1, with 7 bases lining up with TRBD1. Losses at the gene ends were 4 bases for V and 3 bases for J; bases not matched to a gene: 11. Germline loops: CDR1 SQVTM, CDR2 ANQGSEA. The CDR3 runs to 15 residues. CDR3 bases: TGCAGCGTTGCCGGGACAGAAGTTGTGGACACTGAAGCTTTCTTT. Residues: CSVAGTEVVDTEAFF. The full variable domain, in which reference TRBV29-1 and TRBJ1-1 provide the parts outside the CDR3, is SAVISQKPSRDICQRGTSLTIQCQVDSQVTMMFWYRQQPGQSLTLIATANQGSEATYESGFVIDKFPISRPNLTFSTLTVSNMSPEDSSIYLCSVAGTEVVDTEAFFGQGTRLTVV.

The chain is built from TRBV5-1 and TRBJ1-1; a possible D gene is TRBD1 (5 bases). With 1 base removed from V and 5 bases from J, the gap between germline ends came to 15 bases. The germline V gene has CDR1 SGHRS and CDR2 YFSETQ. The CDR3 runs to 15 residues. CDR3 loop: CASSLKGTLGTEAFF. The CDR3 DNA reads TGCGCCAGCAGCTTGAAGGGGACTCTTGGGACTGAAGCTTTCTTT.

A word on this clone: Other nucleotide sequences in the sample specify the same CDR3. This sequence joins TRBV9 and TRBJ2-7; 12 bases map to TRBD2. CDR1 SGDLS and CDR2 YYNGEE come from the germline V gene. The CDR3 length is 15 residues. V shed 0 bases, J shed 2 bases, and the junction held 0 bases outside the gene matches. The CDR3 DNA follows: TGTGCCAGCAGCGTAGGGACTAGCGGGACCTACGAGCAGTACTTC. This translates into CASSVGTSGTYEQYF. The full variable domain, rest sourced from reference TRBV9 and TRBJ2-7, is DSGVTQTPKHLITATGQRVTLRCSPRSGDLSVYWYQQSLDQGLQFLIQYYNGEERAKGNILERFSAQQFPDLHSELNLSSLELGDSALYFCASSVGTSGTYEQYFGPGTRLTVT.

The chain carries TRBV7-2 and TRBJ2-1, with D possibly matching TRBD1 (5 bases). The V end was cut by 3 bases, the J end by 5 bases, with 8 bases between. Germline V gene data show CDR1 as SGHTA and CDR2 as FQGNSA. This CDR3 has 13 residues. In nucleotides, the CDR3 is TGTGCCAGCAGCTTCCGACAGAACAATGAGCAGTTCTTC. Translated, it gives CASSFRQNNEQFF. The whole variable domain, remainder taken from reference TRBV7-2 and TRBJ2-1, is GAGVSQSPSNKVTEKGKDVELRCDPISGHTALYWYRQSLGQGLEFLIYFQGNSAPDKSGLPSDRFSAERTGGSVSTLTIQRTQQEDSAVYLCASSFRQNNEQFFGPGTRLTVL.

The chain joins TRBV9 to TRBJ2-2, with a tentative D call TRBD2 (6 bases). The germline CDR1 and CDR2 sequences are SGDLS and YYNGEE. The CDR3 spans 15 residues. The V gene lost 0 bases and the J gene lost 6 bases, with 12 bases spanning the gap. In nucleotides, the CDR3 is TGTGCCAGCAGCGTAGGTTGGTCGGGGGCCGGGGAGCTGTTTTTT. Its translation is CASSVGWSGAGELFF.

This chain links TRBV7-3 with TRBJ2-1; D is perhaps TRBD2 (6 bases). The length of the CDR3 is 16 residues. Germline assignment: CDR1 SGHTA and CDR2 FQGTGA. With 2 bases removed from V and 0 bases from J, the gap between germline ends came to 11 bases. CDR3 DNA: TGTGCCAGCAGCTTACTTGGGGGGAGCTCCTACAATGAGCAGTTCTTC. It encodes CASSLLGGSSYNEQFF.

The chain carries TRBV14 and TRBJ1-1, with D hard to call. V shed 4 bases and J shed 3 bases, with 15 bases lying between them. Germline CDR1 and CDR2: SGHDN and FVKESK. The CDR3 length is 15 residues. This CDR3 reads CASSLLGGVYTEAFF. The CDR3 DNA reads TGTGCCAGCAGCCTCCTTGGCGGGGTTTACACTGAAGCTTTCTTT.

On this clone itself: Relative to the germline gene, one junction end is altered; a read error may explain this. CDR3 bases: TGCGCCAGCAGCCAGATACAGGGGAAGGGTTATACAAACCATTTT. Amino acids: CASSQIQGKGYTNHF. The rearrangement uses TRBV4-1 and TRBJ1-1; 7 bases line up with TRBD1. The CDR3 is 15 amino acids. Germline assignment: CDR1 MGHRA and CDR2 YSYEKL.